This entry features one T cell receptor (beta chain) sequence. Trimming took 4 bases from V and 1 from J; bases not matched to a gene: 3. The CDR3 runs to 15 residues. Germline CDR1 reads MDHEN; CDR2 reads SYDVKM. This table comes from immunoSEQ multiplex PCR, and its TCRdb copy is limited to in-frame clones, with some not included. The sample has some 7,400 clones, 95% to 98% seen once. These data belong to a study of naive CD8 T cells in extremely preterm neonates. Across the study: Abstract and methods disagree on adult ages: 25-50 versus 20-50 years.

This receptor was identified in a human donor in good health. This rearrangement joins TRBV28 to TRBJ2-2, with TRBD1 identical over 7 bases. Sequenced material: naive CD8+ T cells from blood. CDR3 in amino acids: CASSYNRGNTGELFF. CDR3 nucleotide sequence: TGTGCCAGCAGTTATAACAGGGGGAACACCGGGGAGCTGTTTTTT.